This T cell receptor beta chain was captured by sequencing in a study of human T cells and chemical hapten exposure. General study findings and limits: TCRs at high frequency, those above 1 in 1000, did not change with DPC sensitization.

In regard to this clonotype: The target antigen is unknown.

Time point denoted: patch test 1, 2 weeks after DPC sensitization. Treatment in this sample: therapeutic diphenylcyclopropenone sensitization with weekly scalp DPC. The study drew its donors from alopecia patients who were 18 to 70 years old and suitable for DPC. Germline V CDR1 and CDR2: MNHNS, SASEGT. The CDR3 loop spans 12 amino acids. Trimming cost V 6 bases and J 10 bases, with 13 bases left between them. Unique molecular identifiers were affixed to discrete cDNA molecules within the library. Each CDR3 protein gets one entry after TCRdb re-called the RACE reads with MiXCR. The table has tens of thousands of distinct CDR3 sequences, approximately 10% seen once; the top ten hold about 3.7%.

This sequence joins TRBV6-1 and TRBJ2-1; D possibly corresponds to TRBD1 (7 bases). The material sequenced was whole blood, taken in connection with sensitization to the hapten diphenylcyclopropenone (DPC). The clonotype was recovered from a woman in her sixties or seventies with alopecia areata. Some clones in this sample may be carry-over from other donors' samples. For the CDR3, the DNA is TGTGCCAGCAGAGGAGGGGGCAGAGAGCAGTTCTTC. Residues: CASRGGGREQFF.